This T cell receptor beta chain stems from a study of prognosis after radiotherapy for stage I lung cancer (dated by TCRdb to about 2021). Regarding the complete study: Approximately 20 stage I NSCLC patients were enrolled in Nanjing, China, between early 2018 and 2019. Tumor histology was squamous cell carcinoma in roughly 7 patients and adenocarcinoma in approximately 11. Ages in the cohort of approximately 13 men and a handful of women ranged from about 50 to 85 years, with a median of 74. All patients were considered medically inoperable, owing to comorbidities in about 13 and refusal of surgery in about seven. Patients with newly diagnosed primary stage I lung tumors numbered around 15, with a few others having oligometastatic NSCLC after surgical resection of the primary tumor. Peripheral blood TCR beta repertoires were profiled in stage I NSCLC patients before and after stereotactic body radiotherapy, and the repertoires were related to distant failure. SBRT was not combined with any concurrent therapy in any patient. The study sequenced approximately 40 blood samples from roughly 20 patients, one before and one after SBRT per patient. Distant metastases were developed by four of the 19 patients after SBRT, at a median of 7 months, whereas no significant progression was observed in the other 15 patients. SBRT was delivered in 3 to 5 fractions with a biologically effective dose of at least 100 Gy, and image-guided IMRT or VMAT was used for delivery.

Two rounds of multiplex PCR were performed to amplify the TCR beta CDR3 region from genomic DNA. The first PCR round used primers specific to each TRBV and TRBJ gene, and the primer sequences were filed in Chinese patent CN105087789A. Universal primers were used in the second PCR round. The Roche High Pure PCR Template Preparation Kit was used to extract genomic DNA from frozen PBMCs. Paired-end sequencing with 151 bp reads was performed on the libraries using an Illumina HiSeq 3000. Regarding the original processing steps: CutAdapt was used to discard raw reads that did not contain the multiplex PCR primer sequences. Using PEAR, the high-quality paired reads were merged into contigs. By alignment to reference sequences, MiXCR assigned TRB V, D and J gene segments to each contig. CDR3 sequences were clustered by base quality and sequence similarity to remove sequencing errors. Diversity was measured as Shannon entropy normalized by the natural log of productive TCR sequence number. To get clonality, Shannon entropy was divided by the natural log of the number of unique clonotypes, and that result was subtracted from one. Progression-free survival cut-offs for repertoire metrics were chosen using the Youden index of ROC curves, with analyses run in R 3.5.3. TCRdb trimmed the raw reads at Q25, called clones with MiXCR and kept productive beta chains. A single entry per CDR3 protein holds the most common genes and DNA from its merged rows. The authors' filters were not applied to this entry. This sample holds 20,000 to 30,000 distinct CDR3 sequences; around 39% were observed only once. The ten largest account for 20% to 25% of the sample.

No patient had a history of other malignancies or prior chemotherapy or radiotherapy, and all had node-negative disease on CT and PET/CT. At each of two time points, about 5.5 milliliters of peripheral venous blood were collected in EDTA tubes. PBMCs were isolated by Ficoll-Paque Plus density-gradient centrifugation. Right after collection, samples were placed at -80 degrees C and kept there until analysis. The paper as a whole reports these results and caveats: Post-SBRT Shannon entropy and its change from baseline were lower in patients who developed distant metastases; baseline Shannon entropy was not associated with metastases. TRBV and TRBJ usage frequencies reportedly differed by metastasis status, in two V genes at baseline and in fewer than ten V and two J genes after SBRT. No adjustment for multiple comparisons was applied to any of the reported P values. Whether the expanded TCR clones were tumor-specific was not determined. Limitations of the study included a small cohort and short follow-up, and the study findings need independent validation. After SBRT, the count of unique TCR clones dropped from a median of roughly 9,400 beforehand to some 7,000 afterward (Wilcoxon paired P=0.011).

The CDR1 and CDR2 encoded by the germline V gene (reference sequence) are SEHNR and FQNEAQ. Trimming costs V 3 bases and J 0 bases, and their ends lie 2 bases apart. The CDR3 spans 13 residues, from the cysteine through the phenylalanine. The only DNA kept is the CDR3, 39 bases in frame from the first base. This clonotype showed up many times. Its antigen is still unknown. No quality values exist for individual bases; no much larger clone is one base distant. The chain joins TRBV7-9 to TRBJ1-4; the D gene cannot be resolved reliably. The source of this sequence is a donor aged 50 or older with non-small cell lung cancer. The sample in question was PBMCs, obtained before or after stereotactic body radiation therapy (not recorded which). CDR3 sequence: CASSFTTNEKLFF. The DNA reads TGTGCCAGCAGCTTTACAACTAATGAAAAACTGTTTTTT.